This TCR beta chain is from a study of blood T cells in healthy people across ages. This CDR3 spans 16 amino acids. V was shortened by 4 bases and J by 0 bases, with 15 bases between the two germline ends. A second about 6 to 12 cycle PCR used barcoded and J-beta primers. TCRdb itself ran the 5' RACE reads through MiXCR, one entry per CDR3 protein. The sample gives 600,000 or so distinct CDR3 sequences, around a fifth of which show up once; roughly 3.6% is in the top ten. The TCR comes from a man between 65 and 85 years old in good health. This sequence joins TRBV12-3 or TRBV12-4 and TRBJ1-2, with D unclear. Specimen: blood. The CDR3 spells CASSSDMGFTNYGYTF. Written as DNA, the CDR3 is TGTGCCAGCAGTTCCGACATGGGGTTTACTAACTATGGCTACACCTTC.